This TCR beta chain was profiled in a study of identical twins. The trim removed 7 bases at V and 8 bases at J, leaving 6 bases unmatched. The CDR3 runs to 14 residues. In germline, CDR1 is WSHSY, CDR2 SAAADI. TCRdb reprocessed the 5' RACE reads with MiXCR, giving one entry per CDR3 protein. Of fewer than 250,000 distinct CDR3 sequences in the sample, 15% are singletons; the top ten hold 35% to 50%. This clonotype appeared many times. These data also featured in a second study, about T cells expressing NK-cell markers. This second study says: Sorted CD3+CD56+NKG2C+, CD3+CD56+NKG2C- and CD3+CD56-NKG2C+ T cells supplied TCR beta repertoires. More than five donors showed dominant NKG2C+ clonotypes comprising about 1.0-8% of their CD8+ T cells. In several donors, dominant clonotypes made up 28.3-60.1% of CD3+CD56-NKG2C+ cells.

Source material: CD8+ T cells sorted from blood. This rearrangement joins TRBV10-2 to TRBJ2-1; 12 nucleotides line up with TRBD2. The receptor's source is a woman aged 18-29 years in good health. The CDR3 spells CASTRLAGADEQFF. The CDR3 nucleotides are TGCGCCAGCACCCGACTAGCGGGAGCCGATGAGCAGTTCTTC.